This T cell receptor (beta chain) was obtained from a study of graft-versus-host responses after intestinal transplantation. Study-wide context: Once they had received anti-thymocyte globulin induction, all recipients took tacrolimus and steroids for around 3 years.

This CDR3 is built from 14 residues. The J segment lost 3 bases and the V segment lost 1 base, leaving 4 bases of the junction unmatched. The germline V gene encodes CDR1 SGDLS and CDR2 YYNGEE. With regard to this clone: The antigen is undetermined.

Notes on the study in general: Among circulating GvH clones, peak levels were associated with early post-transplant declines in HvG clones.

Generated by immunoSEQ multiplex PCR, the TCRdb table keeps only in-frame clones and is missing some. The sample records tens of thousands of clones, 85% to 95% being singletons. The chain has TRBV9 and TRBJ2-7, with 7 bases lining up with TRBD2. The starting material was unstimulated CD8+ T cells sorted from spleen or lymph node cells, obtained before intestinal transplant. The source is a human donor who received an intestinal transplant. CDR3 residues: CASSVNTGGYEQYF. CDR3 DNA sequence: TGTGCCAGCAGCGTAAACACGGGGGGCTACGAGCAGTACTTC.